These 25 T cell receptor beta chains were sequenced from one sample in a study of low-dose radiotherapy and immunotherapy resistance in tumors. A roughly 19-cycle PCR with a constant-region primer and V-primer adapter amplified TCRs. TCRdb re-called the reads with MiXCR, one entry per CDR3 protein. The sample includes tens of thousands of distinct CDR3 sequences, approximately 12% seen only once; the top ten take about 6.2%. Described time point: before trial treatment. Specimen: PBMCs, collected before treatment. The source of these receptors is a female donor with ovarian cancer.

Many counts were recorded for this clonotype. The CDR3 loop reads CASSRKGRTYEQYF. The DNA for the CDR3 is TGTGCCAGCAGCCGCAAGGGTAGAACCTACGAGCAGTACTTC. The rearrangement links TRBV3-1 to TRBJ2-7, with D uncertain. The CDR3 consists of 14 residues. The V end lost 4 bases, the J end lost 2 bases, and 12 bases lay between the germline ends. Germline CDR1 and CDR2: LGHDT and YNNKEL (reference sequence).

This clonotype was found a few times. This is likely an artifact of a read error, given a far larger clone one base away. V usage is TRBV29-1 and J usage is TRBJ2-7, with D unclear. V lost 2 bases to trimming and J lost 6 bases, with 17 bases between them. The CDR3 consists of 14 residues. Germline CDR1 reads SQVTM; CDR2 reads ANQGSEA. In DNA form, the CDR3 reads TGCAGCGTTGAATCGACACGGAGACCTGGCGAGCAGTACTTC. Protein product: CSVESTRRPGEQYF.

This clonotype has ten or more counts. The rearrangement uses TRBV6-2 or TRBV6-3 and TRBJ2-5, with D perhaps matching TRBD1 (5 bases). Germline CDR1 reads MNHEY; CDR2 reads SVGEGT. CDR3 length: 13 residues. V gave up 7 bases and J gave up 5 bases, with 14 bases separating them. The CDR3 protein is CASTPRYRETQYF. CDR3 nucleotides: TGTGCCAGCACCCCAAGGTACAGGGAGACCCAGTACTTC.

Of note for this clonotype: A read error is the likely source, as a far larger clone sits one nucleotide away. The chain links TRBV6-4 to TRBJ2-1, with 9 nucleotides matching TRBD1. Germline-derived CDR1 and CDR2 are MRHNA and SNTAGT. V lost 10 bases and J lost 2; bases outside the gene matches: 9. The CDR3 runs 15 residues. Written as DNA, the CDR3 is TGTGCCATCACTAGGGACAGGGATCCCTACAATGAGCAGTTCTTC. Protein: CAITRDRDPYNEQFF.

Points on this clonotype: With a far larger clone one base away, a read error is the likely cause. The rearrangement links TRBV5-3 to TRBJ2-4; D may be TRBD2 (7 bases). TRBV5-3 is identified as an open reading frame with a role that is uncertain. CDR3 size: 13 residues. CDR3 in amino acids: CASSLDYRGAQYF. CDR3 DNA sequence: TGTGCCAGCAGCTTGGATTACCGGGGGGCGCAGTACTTC.

This clonotype turned up a few times. Only one base separates this from a far larger clonotype, so it likely reflects a read error. Without the conserved terminal phenylalanine or tryptophan, this CDR3 likely stems from a read error. The rearrangement joins TRBV6-2 or TRBV6-3 to TRBJ1-2; no clear D gene. V was cut by 4 bases and J by 8 bases, with 14 bases left in between. The germline V gene encodes CDR1 MNHEY and CDR2 SVGEGT. The CDR3 runs to 13 residues. This chain's CDR3 is CASSSSGQRGYTV. The DNA of the CDR3 is TGTGCCAGCAGTTCCTCGGGCCAGCGCGGCTACACCGTC.

The sample holds many counts of this clonotype. The CDR3 protein is CASSPSGGAITGELFF. The CDR3 DNA follows: TGTGCCAGCAGCCCTAGCGGGGGGGCCATAACCGGGGAGCTGTTTTTT. The chain recombines TRBV7-3 with TRBJ2-2, with 12 positions matching TRBD2. Per germline, CDR1 SGHTA and CDR2 FQGTGA. After removal of 5 bases from V and 5 bases from J, the junction contained 6 bases not matched to a gene. There are 16 residues in the CDR3.

Of note for this clonotype: A far bigger clonotype differs at one base, so this is likely a read error. The gene calls are TRBV5-1 and TRBJ2-5; 7 positions agree with TRBD1. CDR3 length: 15 amino acids. V gave up 2 bases and J gave up 11 bases; unmatched junction bases: 15. Germline V lookup: CDR1 SGHRS, CDR2 YFSETQ. The DNA for the CDR3 is TGCGCCAGCAGCTTCGGGACAGTTCCGAACAATGAGCAGTACTTC. Translated: CASSFGTVPNNEQYF.

This clonotype was observed at least ten times. The rearrangement uses TRBV18 and TRBJ2-1; 8 bases fit TRBD2. V lost 8 bases to trimming and J lost 5 bases; unmatched junction nucleotides: 8. Germline V CDR1 and CDR2: KGHSH, LQKENI. The CDR3 contains 14 residues. The CDR3 spells CASLTGLEDNEQFF. In DNA, the CDR3 is TGTGCCAGCCTCACGGGACTAGAGGACAATGAGCAGTTCTTC.

This clonotype was found many times. The genes are TRBV11-3 and TRBJ2-3; D call uncertain. V lost 0 bases and J lost 1, with 2 bases in between. CDR1 SGHNT and CDR2 YENEEA come from the germline V gene. The CDR3 length is 13 residues. The CDR3 sequence: CASSLEGTDTQYF. The DNA of the CDR3 is TGTGCCAGCAGCTTAGAGGGCACAGATACGCAGTATTTT.

This clonotype appeared many times. The rearrangement uses TRBV27 and TRBJ2-5, with 7 bases lining up with TRBD1. Trimming took 4 bases from V and 4 from J; bases not matched to a gene: 3. The CDR3 totals 13 residues. The V gene's germline CDR1 is MNHEY and CDR2 SMNVEV (reference sequence). CDR3 coding DNA: TGTGCCAGCAGTTCGACAGGGAGAGAGACCCAGTACTTC. Protein product: CASSSTGRETQYF.

The chain recombines TRBV28 with TRBJ2-7, with 9 bases matching TRBD2. This CDR3 spans 15 amino acids. V shed 2 bases, J shed 2 bases, and the junction held 4 bases outside the gene matches. Germline CDR1 and CDR2: MDHEN and SYDVKM. CDR3 region: CASSLGVAGAYEQYF. The DNA for the CDR3 is TGTGCCAGCAGTTTAGGAGTAGCGGGAGCCTACGAGCAGTACTTC.

This clonotype was picked up many times. This chain uses TRBV20-1 with TRBJ1-4; D unresolved. This CDR3 comprises 16 residues. V was shortened by 5 bases and J by 0 bases, with 16 bases between the two germline ends. Germline CDR1 DFQATT, CDR2 SNEGSKA (reference sequence). The CDR3 region is CSAQTLNTATNEKLFF. The CDR3 bases are TGCAGTGCTCAGACGCTAAACACCGCAACTAATGAAAAACTGTTTTTT.

At least ten counts were recorded for this clonotype. The chain joins TRBV6-2 or TRBV6-3 to TRBJ1-4; D remains ambiguous. Trimming cost V 2 bases and J 2 bases, with 12 bases left between them. CDR1 and CDR2 from the germline V gene are MNHEY and SVGEGT. CDR3 length: 16 amino acids. In DNA, the CDR3 is TGTGCCAGCAGTTACACGGGTCTCAATACTAATGAAAAACTGTTTTTT. Translation: CASSYTGLNTNEKLFF.

This clonotype turned up a few times. The chain carries TRBV9 and TRBJ2-5; D tentatively reads TRBD1 or TRBD2 (6 bases each). Germline V CDR1 and CDR2: SGDLS, YYNGEE. Trimming stripped 0 bases from V and 3 bases from J, with 12 bases between. This CDR3 comprises 15 residues. The CDR3 bases are TGTGCCAGCAGCGTAGATGGGGGGCGCGAAGAGACCCAGTACTTC. This gives the protein CASSVDGGREETQYF.

For this clonotype: A much larger clone lies a single base off, so this may be a read error. This sequence joins TRBV27 and TRBJ2-7; 8 bases fit TRBD1. After removal of 6 bases from V and 12 bases from J, the junction contained 19 bases not matched to a gene. The CDR3 covers 15 residues. The germline V gene has CDR1 MNHEY and CDR2 SMNVEV (reference sequence). DNA for the CDR3: TGTGCCAGCAGAATTGAGACGACAGGGGCCCTGATGTGGTACTTC. It yields the protein CASRIETTGALMWYF.

This clonotype was recorded many times. The V call is TRBV9, the J call TRBJ2-2; D remains ambiguous. CDR3 length equals 16 residues. V lost 0 bases to trimming and J lost 1 base, with 10 bases between them. Germline CDR1 and CDR2: SGDLS and YYNGEE. CDR3 coding DNA: TGTGCCAGCAGCGTAGCGTCGACCATGAACACCGGGGAGCTGTTTTTT. Translation: CASSVASTMNTGELFF.

This clonotype has ten or more counts. The chain links TRBV24-1 to TRBJ2-1; tentative D call: TRBD1 (6 bases). Germline CDR1 is KGHDR and CDR2 is SFDVKD. V lost 3 bases and J 5 bases, leaving 10 bases between the germline ends. The CDR3 length is 14 residues. In DNA, the CDR3 is TGTGCCACCAGTGATGTGGGGGCAAACAATGAGCAGTTCTTC. This codes for CATSDVGANNEQFF.

DNA of the CDR3: TGTGCCAGCAGTGAATATGGGGGTTGGAATTCACCCCTCCACTTT. This gives the protein CASSEYGGWNSPLHF. V is TRBV25-1 and J is TRBJ1-6, with D possibly matching TRBD1 (5 bases). Germline CDR1 is MGHDK and CDR2 is SYGVNS. The V end was cut by 0 bases, the J end by 7 bases, with 10 bases between. The CDR3 consists of 15 residues.

At least ten counts were recorded for this clonotype. The chain carries TRBV25-1 and TRBJ2-7, with TRBD1 matching over 7 bases. With V trimmed by 5 bases and J by 1 base, 5 bases remained unmatched. The CDR3 runs to 14 residues. Germline-derived CDR1 and CDR2 are MGHDK and SYGVNS. The CDR3 nucleotides are TGTGCCAGCAGTAGGCAGGGGGTTTCCTACGAGCAGTACTTC. This codes for CASSRQGVSYEQYF.

There are a few counts of this clonotype. The chain carries TRBV20-1 and TRBJ1-1; D perhaps matches TRBD1 (5 bases). Germline V gives CDR1 DFQATT, CDR2 SNEGSKA (reference sequence). V was cut by 4 bases and J by 7 bases, with 16 bases left in between. CDR3 length: 13 residues. CDR3 in DNA: TGCAGTGCTACAACGGTCGGGGCGGGTGAAGCTTTCTTT. It translates to CSATTVGAGEAFF.

This clonotype was picked up many times. The chain uses TRBV29-1 and TRBJ2-5, with D possibly matching TRBD1 (5 bases). From germline, CDR1 is SQVTM and CDR2 ANQGSEA. The CDR3 runs 15 residues. Trimming took off 2 bases at V and 5 bases at J, with 18 bases between the two ends. CDR3 region: CSVELTASSAETQYF. CDR3 bases: TGCAGCGTTGAACTGACAGCCTCTTCGGCGGAGACCCAGTACTTC.

The chain has TRBV21-1 and TRBJ1-2; TRBD1 was called by the table and not checked on the DNA. TRBV21-1 has pseudogene status. The length of the CDR3 is 17 residues. CDR3 sequence: CASSPGPIGFTNYGYTF. The CDR3 DNA reads TGTGCCAGCAGCCCGGGACCCATCGGGTTCACTAACTATGGCTACACCTTC.

This clonotype was counted many times. J is TRBJ1-1 and V is TRBV28, with D perhaps TRBD1 (5 bases). Trimming stripped 2 bases from V and 0 bases from J, with 10 bases between. There are 15 residues in the CDR3. Germline loops: CDR1 MDHEN, CDR2 SYDVKM. The CDR3 region has the DNA TGTGCCAGCAGTTTAGGGAGACAGATGAACACTGAAGCTTTCTTT. Residues: CASSLGRQMNTEAFF.

This clonotype was counted at least ten times. This sequence joins TRBV7-6 and TRBJ2-3, with D unresolved. This CDR3 comprises 14 residues. From germline, CDR1 is SGHVS and CDR2 FNYEAQ. V was cut by 2 bases and J by 0 bases, with 6 bases left in between. The CDR3 nucleotides are TGTGCCAGCAGCTTACAGAAGAGCACAGATACGCAGTATTTT. It yields the protein CASSLQKSTDTQYF.